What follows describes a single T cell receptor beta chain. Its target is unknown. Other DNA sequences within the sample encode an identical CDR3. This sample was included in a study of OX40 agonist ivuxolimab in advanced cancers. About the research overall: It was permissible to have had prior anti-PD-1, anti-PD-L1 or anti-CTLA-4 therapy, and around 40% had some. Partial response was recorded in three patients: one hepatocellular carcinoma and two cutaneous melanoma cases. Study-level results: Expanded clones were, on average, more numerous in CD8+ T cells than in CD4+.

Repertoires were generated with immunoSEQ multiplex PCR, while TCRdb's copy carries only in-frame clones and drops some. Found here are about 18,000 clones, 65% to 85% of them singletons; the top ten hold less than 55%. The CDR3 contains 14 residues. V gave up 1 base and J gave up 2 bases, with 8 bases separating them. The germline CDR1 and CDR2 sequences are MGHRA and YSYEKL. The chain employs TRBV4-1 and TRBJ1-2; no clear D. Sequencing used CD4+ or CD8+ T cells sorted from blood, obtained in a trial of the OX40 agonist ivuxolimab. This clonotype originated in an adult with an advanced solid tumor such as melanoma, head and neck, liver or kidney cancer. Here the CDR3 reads CASSQVAGNYGYTF. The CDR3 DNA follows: TGCGCCAGCAGCCAAGTCGCAGGAAACTATGGCTACACCTTC.